A selection of T cell receptor beta chains follows, all from one sample in a study of Tregs in tolerant kidney transplant recipients. The protocol was immunoSEQ multiplex PCR, while the TCRdb copy is restricted to in-frame clones and leaves out a portion. The top ten hold more than 4% of the sample, which has around 52,000 clones, about 86% seen once. The source material was CD4+ T cells from blood. These receptors originate from a human donor in good health. The CDR3 runs from the conserved cysteine through the conserved F or W. The order of the fields is clone size, D gene, V gene, J gene, CDR3 DNA, CDR3 protein. D genes are given only for firm matches. Size is omitted from some rows. Given values are once, few, many or a class for expanded clones.

-,-,TRBV4-2,TRBJ2-7,TGTGCCAGCAGCCAAGATCAATCGACTGGTTCTTTAGACGAGCAGTACTTC,CASSQDQSTGSLDEQYF
-,-,TRBV12-2,TRBJ2-7,TGTGCAAGTCGCTTTACAGGGCCACCTCAGGCCTACGAGCAGTACTTC,CASRFTGPPQAYEQYF
-,-,TRBV13,TRBJ1-5,TGTGCCAGCAGCTTAGGGGACAAGGGTCAGCCCCAGCATTTT,CASSLGDKGQPQHF
-,-,TRBV29-1,TRBJ2-3,TGCAGCGTTCCCAGAGAGGCGGGCAGTGCAGATACGCAGTATTTT,CSVPREAGSADTQYF
-,-,TRBV18,TRBJ2-1,TGTGCCAGCTCACCACAGACTGAATACAATGAGCAGTTCTTC,CASSPQTEYNEQFF
once,TRBD2,TRBV19,TRBJ2-3,TGTGCCAGTAGTAGATCCGGACTAGCGGCCACAGATACGCAGTATTTT,CASSRSGLAATDTQYF
-,TRBD2,TRBV4-1,TRBJ2-3,TGCGCCAGCAGTTCCTTAGCGGGAGGGTCTTTTGCAGATACGCAGTATTTT,CASSSLAGGSFADTQYF
-,TRBD2,TRBV27,TRBJ2-1,TGTGCCAGCACTCGGGTAGCGGGAGGGCCTAATGAGCAGTTCTTC,CASTRVAGGPNEQFF
-,TRBD2,TRBV7-6,TRBJ2-1,TGTGCCAGCAGCTCACCGGGACTAGCGGGGCATAGCTCCTACAATGAGCAGTTCTTC,CASSSPGLAGHSSYNEQFF
-,TRBD1,TRBV5-1,TRBJ2-3,TGCGCCAGCAGCCAAGCGGGACAGGGGAGCACAGATACGCAGTATTTT,CASSQAGQGSTDTQYF
-,-,TRBV7-8,TRBJ2-7,TGTGCCAGCAGCTTAGGCCGGGGAAGCTACGAGCAGTACTTC,CASSLGRGSYEQYF
-,-,TRBV5-4,TRBJ2-1,TGTGCCAGCAGGTTAGGGACGCCCTCAGGGAATGAGCAGTTCTTC,CASRLGTPSGNEQFF
-,TRBD2,TRBV9,TRBJ2-5,TGTGCCAGCAGCTTCAGGGAACTAGCGGCACAAGAGACCCAGTACTTC,CASSFRELAAQETQYF
-,-,TRBV7-2,TRBJ1-4,TGTGCCAGCAGCTTTTCGACGGATGAAAAACTGTTTTTT,CASSFSTDEKLFF
-,-,TRBV19,TRBJ2-1,TGTGCCAGTACCATAGGTCGGTTAACCTCCTACAATGAGCAGTTCTTC,CASTIGRLTSYNEQFF
-,-,TRBV2,TRBJ1-1,TGTGCCAGCCGTGAACGGGGAACCACTGAAGCTTTCTTT,CASRERGTTEAFF
-,-,TRBV5-4,TRBJ2-3,TGTGCCAGCAGCTTGCCCGGTAGCACAGATACGCAGTATTTT,CASSLPGSTDTQYF
-,TRBD1,TRBV4-2,TRBJ2-6,TGTGCCAGCAGCCAAGGGACAGGCTCTGGGGCCAACGTCCTGACTTTC,CASSQGTGSGANVLTF
-,-,TRBV10-3,TRBJ2-2,TGTGCCATCAGTGAGTCGAACACCGGGGAGCTGTTTTTT,CAISESNTGELFF
-,TRBD1,TRBV18,TRBJ2-7,TGTGCCAGCTCACAACAGGGGGCGCTGGGAGAGCAGTACTTC,CASSQQGALGEQYF
-,TRBD2,TRBV11-2,TRBJ2-7,TGTGCCAGCAGCTCCGGACTAGCGGGAGCGTACGAGCAGTACTTC,CASSSGLAGAYEQYF
many,TRBD1,TRBV5-1,TRBJ1-1,TGCGCCAGCAGCTTCGACAGGGCGGGAGACACTGAAGCTTTCTTT,CASSFDRAGDTEAFF
few,-,TRBV6-5,TRBJ1-2,TGTGCCAGCAGAGGGACAATCGATGGCTACACCTTC,CASRGTIDGYTF
-,-,TRBV7-9,TRBJ2-1,TGTGCCAGCGAGCTGGACACCGTCAATGAGCAGTTCTTC,CASELDTVNEQFF
-,-,TRBV21-1,TRBJ2-7,TGTGCCAGCAGCAAAGGGGAGTGGGGGGGCATGTCCTACGAGCAGTACTTC,CASSKGEWGGMSYEQYF
medium-sized,-,TRBV30,TRBJ2-3,TGTGCCCGGACAGGCGGGGTTACAGATACGCAGTATTTT,CARTGGVTDTQYF
-,-,TRBV4-1,TRBJ1-5,TGCGCCAGCAGCAAAGAGGCCTGGGGGAGTCAGCCCCAGCATTTT,CASSKEAWGSQPQHF
-,-,TRBV14,TRBJ2-7,TGTGCCAGCAGCCAGACTACGAGGAGCTCCTACGAGCAGTACTTC,CASSQTTRSSYEQYF
-,-,TRBV6-1,TRBJ2-1,TGTGCCAGCAGTGTCTGGGGGTCAAGCTCCTACAATGAGCAGTTCTTC,CASSVWGSSSYNEQFF
medium-sized,TRBD2,TRBV2,TRBJ2-7,TGTGCCAGCAGTGGCGGTAGCGGGAGGGCCAACGAGCAGTACTTC,CASSGGSGRANEQYF
-,-,TRBV13,TRBJ2-7,TGTGCCAGCAGCCCACCTGGACCCAAAAGCTCCTACGAGCAGTACTTC,CASSPPGPKSSYEQYF
-,TRBD2,TRBV28,TRBJ2-1,TGTGCCAGCAGTTCCCCCGGGACTAGCGGGAGAGGTGAGCAGTTCTTC,CASSSPGTSGRGEQFF
-,TRBD1,TRBV6-5,TRBJ2-3,TGTGCCAGCAGACGCCGGGACAGAAGCACAGATACGCAGTATTTT,CASRRRDRSTDTQYF
-,-,TRBV11-2,TRBJ1-2,TGTGCCAGCAGCTCAACAGGGCGTCCTGGCTACACCTTC,CASSSTGRPGYTF
-,-,TRBV29-1,TRBJ1-1,TGCAGCGTCTCAACCCGAAGACACACTGAAGCTTTCTTT,CSVSTRRHTEAFF
-,-,TRBV30,TRBJ2-4,TGTGCCTGGAGTGACTTAGGACCACAGGTTTGGAAAAACATTCAGTACTTC,CAWSDLGPQVWKNIQYF
-,-,TRBV18,TRBJ1-5,TGTGCCAGCTCACCGACTGCCCTTTATCAGCCCCAGCATTTT,CASSPTALYQPQHF
-,TRBD2,TRBV19,TRBJ2-5,TGTGCCAGTAGTGCTTCTAGCGGGGGTGCAATCCAAGAGACCCAGTACTTC,CASSASSGGAIQETQYF
-,-,TRBV11-2,TRBJ2-3,TGTGCCAGCAGCTTGGCCCGAGGACCCTCGAACACAGATACGCAGTATTTT,CASSLARGPSNTDTQYF
-,-,TRBV5-1,TRBJ2-2,TGCGCCAGCACCCACAGGGTTGGGGAGCTGTTTTTT,CASTHRVGELFF
-,-,TRBV5-4,TRBJ1-1,TGTGCCAGCAGCCCTAGACAGGTTATAAACACTGAAGCTTTCTTT,CASSPRQVINTEAFF
once,-,TRBV27,TRBJ2-2,TGTGCCTTCCAAGTGGGGGGATCCGGGGAGCTGTTTTTT,CAFQVGGSGELFF
once,-,TRBV5-6,TRBJ1-1,TGTGCCAGCAGCTTGTATGGGACAAAGGTGCCTGAAGCTTTCTTT,CASSLYGTKVPEAFF
-,-,TRBV7-9,TRBJ2-3,TGTGCCAGCACCCCCCCCGCCGGGACCTTTGGCACAGATACGCAGTATTTT,CASTPPAGTFGTDTQYF
-,-,TRBV18,TRBJ1-1,TGTGCCAGCTCACCGGGGGCGGCGAACACTGAAGCTTTCTTT,CASSPGAANTEAFF
-,-,TRBV15,TRBJ2-7,TGTGCCACCAGCAGAGTTGGGATCGTCGAGCAGTACTTC,CATSRVGIVEQYF
-,-,TRBV13,TRBJ2-5,TGTGCCAGCAGTTCCCGGACGGTGCAAGAGACCCAGTACTTC,CASSSRTVQETQYF